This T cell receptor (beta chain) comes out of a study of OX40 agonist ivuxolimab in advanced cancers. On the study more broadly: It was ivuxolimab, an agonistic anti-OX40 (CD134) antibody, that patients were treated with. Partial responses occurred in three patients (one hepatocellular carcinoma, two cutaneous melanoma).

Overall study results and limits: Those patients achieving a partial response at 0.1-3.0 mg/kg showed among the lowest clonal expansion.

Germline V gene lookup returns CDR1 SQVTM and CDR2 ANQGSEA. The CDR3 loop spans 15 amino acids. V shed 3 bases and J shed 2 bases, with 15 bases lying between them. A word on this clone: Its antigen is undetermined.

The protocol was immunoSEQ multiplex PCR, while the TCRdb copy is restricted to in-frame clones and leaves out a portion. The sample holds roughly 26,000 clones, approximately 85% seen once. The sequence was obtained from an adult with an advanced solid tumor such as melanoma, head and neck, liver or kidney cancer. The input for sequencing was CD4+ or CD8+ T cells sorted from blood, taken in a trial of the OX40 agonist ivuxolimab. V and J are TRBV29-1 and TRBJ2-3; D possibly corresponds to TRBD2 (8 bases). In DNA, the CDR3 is TGCAGCGTTGATAGCGGGACAGCAGTCACAGATACGCAGTATTTT. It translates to CSVDSGTAVTDTQYF.